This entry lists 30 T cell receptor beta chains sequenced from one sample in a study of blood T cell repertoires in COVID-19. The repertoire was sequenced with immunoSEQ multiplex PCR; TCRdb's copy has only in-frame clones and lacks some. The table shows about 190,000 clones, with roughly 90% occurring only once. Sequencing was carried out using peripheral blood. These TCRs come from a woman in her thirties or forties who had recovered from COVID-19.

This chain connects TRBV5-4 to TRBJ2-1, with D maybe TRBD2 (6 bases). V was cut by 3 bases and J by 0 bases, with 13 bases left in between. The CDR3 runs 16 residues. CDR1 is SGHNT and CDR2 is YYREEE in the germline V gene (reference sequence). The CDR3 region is CASSWGTGSSYNEQFF. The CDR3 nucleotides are TGTGCCAGCAGCTGGGGGACTGGGAGCTCCTACAATGAGCAGTTCTTC.

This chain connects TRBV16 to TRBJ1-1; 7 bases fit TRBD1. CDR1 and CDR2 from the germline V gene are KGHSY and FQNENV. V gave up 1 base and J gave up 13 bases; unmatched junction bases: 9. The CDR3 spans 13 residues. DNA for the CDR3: TGTGCCAGCAGCCAATTGGCGGGACAGCAGGGTTTCTTT. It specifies CASSQLAGQQGFF.

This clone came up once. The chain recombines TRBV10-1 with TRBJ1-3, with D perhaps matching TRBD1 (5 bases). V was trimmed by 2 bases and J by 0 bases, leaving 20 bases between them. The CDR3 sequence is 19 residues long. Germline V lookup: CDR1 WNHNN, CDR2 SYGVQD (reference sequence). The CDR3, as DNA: TGCGCCAGCAGTGAGGAGTGGGGCGGAGGAGGGTACTCTGGAAACACCATATATTTT. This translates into CASSEEWGGGGYSGNTIYF.

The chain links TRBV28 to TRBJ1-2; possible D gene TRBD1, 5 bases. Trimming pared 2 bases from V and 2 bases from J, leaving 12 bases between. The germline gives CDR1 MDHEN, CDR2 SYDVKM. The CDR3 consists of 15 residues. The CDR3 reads CASSLMQGRNYGYTF. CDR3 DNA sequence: TGTGCCAGCAGTTTAATGCAGGGAAGGAACTATGGCTACACCTTC.

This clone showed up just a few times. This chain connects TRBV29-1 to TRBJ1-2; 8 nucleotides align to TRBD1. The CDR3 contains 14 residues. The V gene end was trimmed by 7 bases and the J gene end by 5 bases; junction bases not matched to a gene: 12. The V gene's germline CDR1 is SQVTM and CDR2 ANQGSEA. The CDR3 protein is CSGRTGREGYGYTF. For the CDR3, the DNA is TGCAGCGGCCGGACAGGGCGAGAAGGGTATGGCTACACCTTC. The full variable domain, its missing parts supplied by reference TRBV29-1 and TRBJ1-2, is SAVISQKPSRDICQRGTSLTIQCQVDSQVTMMFWYRQQPGQSLTLIATANQGSEATYESGFVIDKFPISRPNLTFSTLTVSNMSPEDSSIYLCSGRTGREGYGYTFGSGTRLTVV.

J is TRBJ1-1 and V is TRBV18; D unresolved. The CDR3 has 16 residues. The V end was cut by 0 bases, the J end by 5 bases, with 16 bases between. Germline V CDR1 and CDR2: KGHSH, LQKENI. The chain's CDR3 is CASSPPNGQYETEAFF. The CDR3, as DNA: TGTGCCAGCTCACCACCGAATGGTCAATACGAGACTGAAGCTTTCTTT. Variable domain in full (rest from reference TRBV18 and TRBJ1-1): NAGVMQNPRHLVRRRGQEARLRCSPMKGHSHVYWYRQLPEEGLKFMVYLQKENIIDESGMPKERFSAEFPKEGPSILRIQQVVRGDSAAYFCASSPPNGQYETEAFFGQGTRLTVV.

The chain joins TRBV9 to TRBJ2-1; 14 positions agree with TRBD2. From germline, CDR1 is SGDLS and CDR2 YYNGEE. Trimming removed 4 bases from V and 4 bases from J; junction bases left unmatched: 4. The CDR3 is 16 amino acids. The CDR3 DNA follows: TGTGCCAGCAGCCCCCGACTAGCGGGAGGGTACAATGAGCAGTTCTTC. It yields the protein CASSPRLAGGYNEQFF.

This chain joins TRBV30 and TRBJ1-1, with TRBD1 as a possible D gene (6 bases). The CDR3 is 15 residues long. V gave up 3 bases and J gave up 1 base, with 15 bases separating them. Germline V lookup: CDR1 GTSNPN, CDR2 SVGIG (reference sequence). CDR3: CAWSSPGHANTEAFF. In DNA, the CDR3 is TGTGCCTGGAGCTCACCGGGACACGCGAACACTGAAGCTTTCTTT.

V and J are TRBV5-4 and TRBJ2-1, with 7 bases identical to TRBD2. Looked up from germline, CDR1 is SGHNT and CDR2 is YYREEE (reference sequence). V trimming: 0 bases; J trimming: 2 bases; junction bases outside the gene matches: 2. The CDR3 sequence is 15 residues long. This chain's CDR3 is CASSLERETYNEQFF. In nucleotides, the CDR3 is TGTGCCAGCAGCTTGGAGCGGGAAACCTACAATGAGCAGTTCTTC.

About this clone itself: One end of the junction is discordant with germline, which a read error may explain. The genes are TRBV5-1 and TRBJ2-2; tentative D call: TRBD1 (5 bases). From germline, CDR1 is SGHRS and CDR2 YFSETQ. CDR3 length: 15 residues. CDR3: CASSLAPGNPGELFF. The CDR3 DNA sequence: TGCGCCAGCAGCTTGGCCCCAGGGAACCCCGGGGAGCTGTTTTTT.

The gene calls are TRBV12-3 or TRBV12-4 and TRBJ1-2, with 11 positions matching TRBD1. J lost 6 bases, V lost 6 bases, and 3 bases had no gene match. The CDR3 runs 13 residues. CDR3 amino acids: CASRGDRGDGYTF. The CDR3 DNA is TGTGCCAGCAGGGGGGACAGGGGGGATGGCTACACCTTC.

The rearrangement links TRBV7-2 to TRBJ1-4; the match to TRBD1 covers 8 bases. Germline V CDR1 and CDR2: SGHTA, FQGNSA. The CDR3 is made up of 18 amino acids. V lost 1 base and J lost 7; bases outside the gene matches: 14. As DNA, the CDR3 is TGTGCCAGCAGCTTAGTCGCGTCCAGGGGGCGCGGGGTTGAAAAACTGTTTTTT. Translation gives CASSLVASRGRGVEKLFF.

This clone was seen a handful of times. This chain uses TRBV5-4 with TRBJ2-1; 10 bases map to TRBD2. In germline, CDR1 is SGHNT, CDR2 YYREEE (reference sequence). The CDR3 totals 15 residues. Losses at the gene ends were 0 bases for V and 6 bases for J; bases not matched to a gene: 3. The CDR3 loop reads CASSLGGTSVNEQFF. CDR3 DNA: TGTGCCAGCAGCTTGGGTGGGACTAGCGTCAATGAGCAGTTCTTC.

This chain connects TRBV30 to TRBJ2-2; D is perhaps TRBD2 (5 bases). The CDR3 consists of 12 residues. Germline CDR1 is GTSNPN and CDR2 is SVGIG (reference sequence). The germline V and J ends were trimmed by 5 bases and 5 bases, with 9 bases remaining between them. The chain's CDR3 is CAWSRGTGELFF. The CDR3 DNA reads TGTGCCTGGTCACGGGGTACCGGGGAGCTGTTTTTT. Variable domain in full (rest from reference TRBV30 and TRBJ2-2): SQTIHQWPATLVQPVGSPLSLECTVEGTSNPNLYWYRQAAGRGLQLLFYSVGIGQISSEVPQNLSASRPQDRQFILSSKKLLLSDSGFYLCAWSRGTGELFFGEGSRLTVL.

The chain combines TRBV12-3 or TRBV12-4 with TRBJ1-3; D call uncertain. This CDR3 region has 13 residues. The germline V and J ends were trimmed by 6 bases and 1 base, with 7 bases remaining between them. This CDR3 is CASSSVSGNTIYF. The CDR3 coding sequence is TGTGCCAGCAGCTCAGTGTCTGGAAACACCATATATTTT.

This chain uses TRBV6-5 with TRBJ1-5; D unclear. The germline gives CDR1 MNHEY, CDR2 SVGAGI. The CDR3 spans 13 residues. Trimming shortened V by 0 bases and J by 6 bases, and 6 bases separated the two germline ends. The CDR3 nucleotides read TGTGCCAGCAGTTACTCAGAGTTTCAGCCCCAGCATTTT. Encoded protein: CASSYSEFQPQHF.

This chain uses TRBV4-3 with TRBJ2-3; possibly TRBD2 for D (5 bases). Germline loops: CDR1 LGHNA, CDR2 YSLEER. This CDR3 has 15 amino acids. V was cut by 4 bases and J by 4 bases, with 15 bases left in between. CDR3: CASSPQWERADTQYF. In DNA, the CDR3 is TGCGCCAGCAGCCCCCAGTGGGAGAGGGCAGATACGCAGTATTTT.

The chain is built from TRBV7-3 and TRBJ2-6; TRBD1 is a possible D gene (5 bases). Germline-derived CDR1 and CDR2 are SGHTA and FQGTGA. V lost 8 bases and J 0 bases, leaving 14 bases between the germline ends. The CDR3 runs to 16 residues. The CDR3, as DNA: TGTGCCAGCTCAACAGGTAGAAGCTCTGGGGCCAACGTCCTGACTTTC. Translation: CASSTGRSSGANVLTF.

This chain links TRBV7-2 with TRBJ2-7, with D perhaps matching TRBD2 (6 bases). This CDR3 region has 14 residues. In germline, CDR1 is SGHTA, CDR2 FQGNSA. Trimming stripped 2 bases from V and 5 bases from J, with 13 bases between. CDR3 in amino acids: CASSLWDSSDEQYF. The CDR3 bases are TGTGCCAGCAGCTTATGGGACTCAAGCGACGAGCAGTACTTC.

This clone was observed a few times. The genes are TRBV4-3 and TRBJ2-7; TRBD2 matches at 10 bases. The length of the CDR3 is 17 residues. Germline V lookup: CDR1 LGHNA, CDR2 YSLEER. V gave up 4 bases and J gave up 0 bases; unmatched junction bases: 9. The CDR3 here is CASSPGLAAKSSYEQYF. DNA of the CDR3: TGCGCCAGCAGCCCCGGACTAGCGGCCAAAAGCTCCTACGAGCAGTACTTC.

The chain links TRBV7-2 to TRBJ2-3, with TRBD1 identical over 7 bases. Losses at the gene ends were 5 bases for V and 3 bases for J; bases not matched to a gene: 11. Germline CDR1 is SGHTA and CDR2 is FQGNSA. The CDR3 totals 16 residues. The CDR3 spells CASSPNRDRRTDTQYF. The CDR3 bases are TGTGCCAGCAGCCCGAACCGGGACAGAAGAACAGATACGCAGTATTTT.

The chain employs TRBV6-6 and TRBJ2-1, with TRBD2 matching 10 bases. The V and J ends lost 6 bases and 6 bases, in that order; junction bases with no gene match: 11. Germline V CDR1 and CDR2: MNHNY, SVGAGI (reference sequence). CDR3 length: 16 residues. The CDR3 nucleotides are TGTGCCAGCAGCCGGGGGGGCGCTAGCGGGAGCAATGAGCAGTTCTTC. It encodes CASSRGGASGSNEQFF.

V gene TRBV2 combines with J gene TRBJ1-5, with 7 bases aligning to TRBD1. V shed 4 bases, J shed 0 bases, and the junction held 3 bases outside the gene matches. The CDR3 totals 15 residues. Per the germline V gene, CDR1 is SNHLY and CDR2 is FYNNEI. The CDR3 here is CASSATGDSNQPQHF. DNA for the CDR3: TGTGCCAGCAGTGCCACAGGGGATAGCAATCAGCCCCAGCATTTT.

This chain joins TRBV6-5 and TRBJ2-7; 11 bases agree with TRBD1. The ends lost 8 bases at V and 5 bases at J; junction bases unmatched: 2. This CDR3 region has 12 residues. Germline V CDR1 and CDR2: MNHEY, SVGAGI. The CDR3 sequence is CASGQGADEQYF. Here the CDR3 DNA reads TGTGCCAGCGGACAGGGGGCGGACGAGCAGTACTTC.

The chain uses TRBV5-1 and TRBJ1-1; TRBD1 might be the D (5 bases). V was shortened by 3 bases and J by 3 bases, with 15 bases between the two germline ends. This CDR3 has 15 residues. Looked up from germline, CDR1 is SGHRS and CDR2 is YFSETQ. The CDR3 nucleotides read TGCGCCAGCAGCTCGGGCGGGGGTTCGGACACTGAAGCTTTCTTT. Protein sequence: CASSSGGGSDTEAFF.

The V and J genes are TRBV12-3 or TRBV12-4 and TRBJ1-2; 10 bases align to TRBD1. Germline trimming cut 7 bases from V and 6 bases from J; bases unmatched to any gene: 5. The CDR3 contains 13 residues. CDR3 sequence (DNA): TGTGCCAGCACCGGGGACAGGGGTAATGGCTACACCTTC. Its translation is CASTGDRGNGYTF.

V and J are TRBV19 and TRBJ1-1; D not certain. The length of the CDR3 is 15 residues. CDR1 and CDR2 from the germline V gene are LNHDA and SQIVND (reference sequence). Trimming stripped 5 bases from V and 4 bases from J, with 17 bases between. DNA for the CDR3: TGTGCCAGTAGTTTTCAGTTCCCCCCGGGCACTGAAGCTTTCTTT. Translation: CASSFQFPPGTEAFF.

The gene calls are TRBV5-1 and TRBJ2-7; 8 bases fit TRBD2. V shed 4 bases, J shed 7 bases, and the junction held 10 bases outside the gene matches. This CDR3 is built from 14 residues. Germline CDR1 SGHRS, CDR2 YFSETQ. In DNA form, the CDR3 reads TGCGCCAGCAGCAACGGGGGGGTATCTGGGGAGCAGTACTTC. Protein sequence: CASSNGGVSGEQYF.

CDR3 amino acids: CASSQAVTSLGKLFF. The CDR3 nucleotides are TGTGCCAGCAGCCAAGCAGTAACCTCCCTTGGAAAACTGTTTTTT. The gene calls are TRBV4-2 and TRBJ1-4; D is undetermined. In germline, CDR1 is LGHNA, CDR2 YNFKEQ. V lost 1 base and J 10 bases, leaving 16 bases between the germline ends. The CDR3 loop spans 15 amino acids.

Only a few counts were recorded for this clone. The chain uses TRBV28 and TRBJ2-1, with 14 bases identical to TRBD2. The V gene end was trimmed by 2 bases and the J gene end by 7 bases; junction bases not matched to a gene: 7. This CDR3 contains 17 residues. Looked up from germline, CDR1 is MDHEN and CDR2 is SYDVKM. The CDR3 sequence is CASSLMGLAGVLNEQFF. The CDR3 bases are TGTGCCAGCAGTTTAATGGGACTAGCGGGAGTATTGAATGAGCAGTTCTTC.